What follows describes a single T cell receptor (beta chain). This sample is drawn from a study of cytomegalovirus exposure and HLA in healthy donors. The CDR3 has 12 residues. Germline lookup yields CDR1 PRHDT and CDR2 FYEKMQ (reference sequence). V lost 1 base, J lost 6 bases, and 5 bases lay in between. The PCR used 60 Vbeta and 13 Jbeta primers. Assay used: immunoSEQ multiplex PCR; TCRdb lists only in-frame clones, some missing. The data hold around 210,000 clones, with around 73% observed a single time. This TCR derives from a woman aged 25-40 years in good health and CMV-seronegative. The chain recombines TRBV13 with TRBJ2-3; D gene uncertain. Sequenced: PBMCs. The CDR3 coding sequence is TGTGCCAGCAGCTTAGAATCGGATACGCAGTATTTT. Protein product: CASSLESDTQYF.